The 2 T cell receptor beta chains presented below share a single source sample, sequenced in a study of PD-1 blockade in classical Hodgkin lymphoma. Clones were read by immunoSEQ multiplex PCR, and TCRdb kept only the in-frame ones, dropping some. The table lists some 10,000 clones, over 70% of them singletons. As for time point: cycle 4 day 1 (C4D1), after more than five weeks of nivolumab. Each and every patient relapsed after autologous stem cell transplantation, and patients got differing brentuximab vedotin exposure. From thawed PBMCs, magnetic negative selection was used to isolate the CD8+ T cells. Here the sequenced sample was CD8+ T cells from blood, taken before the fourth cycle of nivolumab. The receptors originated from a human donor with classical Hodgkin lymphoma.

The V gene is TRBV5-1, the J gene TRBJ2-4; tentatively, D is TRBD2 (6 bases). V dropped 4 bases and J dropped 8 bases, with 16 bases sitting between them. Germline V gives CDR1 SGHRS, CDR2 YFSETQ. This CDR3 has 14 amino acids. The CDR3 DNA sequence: TGCGCCAGCAGCCCGGGGGTTCTTACCGACATTCAGTACTTC. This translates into CASSPGVLTDIQYF.

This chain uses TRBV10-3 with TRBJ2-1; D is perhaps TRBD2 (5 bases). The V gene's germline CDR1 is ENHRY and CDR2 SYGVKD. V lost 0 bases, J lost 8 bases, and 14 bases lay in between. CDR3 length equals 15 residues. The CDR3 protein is CAISESISGFDEQFF. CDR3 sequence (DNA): TGTGCCATCAGTGAGTCGATCTCGGGGTTTGATGAGCAGTTCTTC.